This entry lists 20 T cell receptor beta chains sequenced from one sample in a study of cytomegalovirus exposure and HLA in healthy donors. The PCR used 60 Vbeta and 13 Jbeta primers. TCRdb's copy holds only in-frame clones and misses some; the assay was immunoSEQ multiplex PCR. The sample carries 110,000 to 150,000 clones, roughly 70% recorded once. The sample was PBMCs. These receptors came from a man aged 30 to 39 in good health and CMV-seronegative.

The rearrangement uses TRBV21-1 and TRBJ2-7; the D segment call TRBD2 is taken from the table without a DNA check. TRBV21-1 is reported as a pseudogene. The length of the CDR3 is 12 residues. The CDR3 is CASSNGGSEQYF. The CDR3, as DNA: TGTGCCAGCAGCAACGGGGGGAGTGAGCAGTACTTC.

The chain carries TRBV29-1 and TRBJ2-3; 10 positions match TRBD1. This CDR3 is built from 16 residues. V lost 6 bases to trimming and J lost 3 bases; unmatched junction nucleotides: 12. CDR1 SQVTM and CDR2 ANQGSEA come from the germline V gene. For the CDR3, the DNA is TGCAGCGTCGATCCCCCGGGACAGGGGATAACAGATACGCAGTATTTT. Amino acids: CSVDPPGQGITDTQYF.

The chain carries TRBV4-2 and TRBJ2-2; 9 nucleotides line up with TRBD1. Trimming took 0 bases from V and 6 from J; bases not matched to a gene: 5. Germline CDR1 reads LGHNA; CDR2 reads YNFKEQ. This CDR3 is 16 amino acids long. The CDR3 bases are TGTGCCAGCAGCCAAGATAGGACAGGGGTGTCCGGGGAGCTGTTTTTT. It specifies CASSQDRTGVSGELFF.

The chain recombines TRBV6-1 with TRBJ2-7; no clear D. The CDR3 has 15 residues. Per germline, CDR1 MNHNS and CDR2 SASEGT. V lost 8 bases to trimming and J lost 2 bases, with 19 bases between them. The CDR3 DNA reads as TGTGCCAGCCTCAACTCCCACCATTCTGCCTACGAGCAGTACTTC. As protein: CASLNSHHSAYEQYF.

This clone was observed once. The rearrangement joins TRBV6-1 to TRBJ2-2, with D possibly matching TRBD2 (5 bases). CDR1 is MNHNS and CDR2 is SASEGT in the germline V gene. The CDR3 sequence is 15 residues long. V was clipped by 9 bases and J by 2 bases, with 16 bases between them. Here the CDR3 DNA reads TGTGCCAGGGGGTCGGGGTCGGCAAACACCGGGGAGCTGTTTTTT. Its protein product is CARGSGSANTGELFF.

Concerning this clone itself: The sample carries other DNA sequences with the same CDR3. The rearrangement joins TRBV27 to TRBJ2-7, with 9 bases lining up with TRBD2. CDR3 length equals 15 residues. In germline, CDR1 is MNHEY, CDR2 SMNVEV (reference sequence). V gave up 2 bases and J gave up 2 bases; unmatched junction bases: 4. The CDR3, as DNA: TGTGCCAGCAGTTTAAGGCGGGGGGGGACCTACGAGCAGTACTTC. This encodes CASSLRRGGTYEQYF.

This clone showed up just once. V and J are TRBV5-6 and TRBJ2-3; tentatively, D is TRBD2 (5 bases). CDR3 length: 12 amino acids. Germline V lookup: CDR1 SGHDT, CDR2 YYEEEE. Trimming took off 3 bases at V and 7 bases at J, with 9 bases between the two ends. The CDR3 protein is CASSSAGNTQYF. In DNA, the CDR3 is TGTGCCAGCAGCTCCGCCGGGAATACGCAGTATTTT.

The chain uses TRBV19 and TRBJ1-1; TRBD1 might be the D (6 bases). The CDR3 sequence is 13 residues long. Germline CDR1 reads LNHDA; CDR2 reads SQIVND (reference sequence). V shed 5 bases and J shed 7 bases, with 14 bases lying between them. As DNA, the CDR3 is TGTGCCAGTAGTCTGACAGGCAGGAATGAAGCTTTCTTT. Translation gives CASSLTGRNEAFF.

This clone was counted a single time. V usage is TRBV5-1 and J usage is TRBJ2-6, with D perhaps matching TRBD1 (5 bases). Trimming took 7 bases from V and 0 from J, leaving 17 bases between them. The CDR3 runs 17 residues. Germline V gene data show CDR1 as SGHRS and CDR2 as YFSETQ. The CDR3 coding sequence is TGCGCCAGCGGCCTGGACACGAGAGGCTCTGGGGCCAACGTCCTGACTTTC. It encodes CASGLDTRGSGANVLTF.

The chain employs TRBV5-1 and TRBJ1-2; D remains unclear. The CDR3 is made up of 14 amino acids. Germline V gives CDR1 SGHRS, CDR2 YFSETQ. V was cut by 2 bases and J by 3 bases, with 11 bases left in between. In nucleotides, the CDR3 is TGCGCCAGCAGCTTTCGGGGAACTGACTATGGCTACACCTTC. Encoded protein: CASSFRGTDYGYTF.

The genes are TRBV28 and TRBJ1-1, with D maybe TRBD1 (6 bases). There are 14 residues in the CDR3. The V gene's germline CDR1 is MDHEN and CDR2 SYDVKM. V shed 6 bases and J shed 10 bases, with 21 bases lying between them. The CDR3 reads CASSSSPNREIAFF. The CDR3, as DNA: TGTGCCAGCAGCAGTTCACCTAACAGGGAGATAGCTTTCTTT.

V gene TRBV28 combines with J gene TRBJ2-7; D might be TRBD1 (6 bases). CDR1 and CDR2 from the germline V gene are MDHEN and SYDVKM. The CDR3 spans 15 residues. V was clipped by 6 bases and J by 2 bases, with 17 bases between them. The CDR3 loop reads CASRTFLQGTYEQYF. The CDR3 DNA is TGTGCCAGCAGAACCTTCCTACAGGGTACCTACGAGCAGTACTTC. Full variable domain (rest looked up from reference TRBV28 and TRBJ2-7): DVKVTQSSRYLVKRTGEKVFLECVQDMDHENMFWYRQDPGLGLRLIYFSYDVKMKEKGDIPEGYSVSREKKERFSLILESASTNQTSMYLCASRTFLQGTYEQYFGPGTRLTVT.

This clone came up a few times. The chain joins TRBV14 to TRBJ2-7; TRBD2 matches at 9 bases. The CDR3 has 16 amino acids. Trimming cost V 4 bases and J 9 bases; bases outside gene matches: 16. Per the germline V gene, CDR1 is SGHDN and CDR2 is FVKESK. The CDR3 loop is CASSPIGREGPRGQYF. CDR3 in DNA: TGTGCCAGCAGCCCGATTGGGCGGGAGGGCCCTCGCGGGCAGTACTTC.

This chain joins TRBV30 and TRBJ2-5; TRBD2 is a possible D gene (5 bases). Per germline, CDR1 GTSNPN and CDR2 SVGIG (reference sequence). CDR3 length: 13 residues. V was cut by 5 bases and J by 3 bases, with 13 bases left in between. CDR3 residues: CAWEGNGEETQYF. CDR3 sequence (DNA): TGTGCCTGGGAGGGTAATGGGGAAGAGACCCAGTACTTC.

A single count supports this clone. CDR3 protein: CASSAEGTGFQPQHF. The CDR3 DNA follows: TGTGCCAGCAGTGCTGAAGGGACAGGGTTTCAGCCCCAGCATTTT. The chain uses TRBV6-1 and TRBJ1-5, with TRBD1 matching over 9 bases. Germline assignment: CDR1 MNHNS and CDR2 SASEGT. CDR3 size: 15 residues. With V trimmed by 4 bases and J by 6 bases, 7 bases remained unmatched.

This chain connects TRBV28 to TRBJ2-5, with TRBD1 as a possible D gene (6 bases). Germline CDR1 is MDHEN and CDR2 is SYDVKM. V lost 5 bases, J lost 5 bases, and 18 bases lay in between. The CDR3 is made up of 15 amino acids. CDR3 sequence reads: CASSTLQGYGETQYF. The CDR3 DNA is TGTGCCAGCAGTACGCTACAGGGTTACGGGGAGACCCAGTACTTC. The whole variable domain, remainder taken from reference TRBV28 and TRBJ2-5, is DVKVTQSSRYLVKRTGEKVFLECVQDMDHENMFWYRQDPGLGLRLIYFSYDVKMKEKGDIPEGYSVSREKKERFSLILESASTNQTSMYLCASSTLQGYGETQYFGPGTRLLVL.

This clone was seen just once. CDR3 loop: CASTRGGGADTQYF. The CDR3 bases are TGTGCCAGTACCCGGGGGGGTGGTGCAGATACGCAGTATTTT. The chain combines TRBV27 with TRBJ2-3; 8 nucleotides align to TRBD2. Germline CDR1 MNHEY, CDR2 SMNVEV (reference sequence). The CDR3 totals 14 residues. Trimming cost V 9 bases and J 4 bases; bases outside gene matches: 9.

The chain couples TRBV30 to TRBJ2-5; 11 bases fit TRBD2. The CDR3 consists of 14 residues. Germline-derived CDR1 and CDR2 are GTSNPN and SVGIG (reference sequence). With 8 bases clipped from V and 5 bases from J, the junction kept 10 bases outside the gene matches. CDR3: CARRLAGSDETQYF. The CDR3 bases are TGTGCCCGAAGACTAGCGGGATCAGACGAGACCCAGTACTTC.

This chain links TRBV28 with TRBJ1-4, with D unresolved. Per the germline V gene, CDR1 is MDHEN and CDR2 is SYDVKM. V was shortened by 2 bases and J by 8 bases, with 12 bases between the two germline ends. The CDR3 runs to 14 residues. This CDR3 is CASSLGQMTEKLFF. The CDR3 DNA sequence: TGTGCCAGCAGTTTAGGGCAGATGACGGAAAAACTGTTTTTT.

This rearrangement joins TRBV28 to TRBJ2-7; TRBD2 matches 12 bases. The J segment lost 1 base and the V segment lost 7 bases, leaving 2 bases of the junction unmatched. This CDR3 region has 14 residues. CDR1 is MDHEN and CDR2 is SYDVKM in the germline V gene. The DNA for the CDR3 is TGTGCCAGCAAGCTAGCGGGGGGGTCCTACGAGCAGTACTTC. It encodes CASKLAGGSYEQYF.